The clone carrying this TCR beta chain was seen only a few times. The data belong to a study of blood T cell repertoires in COVID-19. Across the study: Some COVID-19 samples were acute and others convalescent; all came from the United States, Italy and Spain. The analysed material was cDNA or gDNA that came from T cells, B-cell-depleted T cells, or PBMCs.

Per the original data handling: The authors estimated nucleated cell counts from reference gene primer amplification. Clones were sequenced by immunoSEQ multiplex PCR, and TCRdb holds only the in-frame ones, with some missing. D and trimming come from the DNA, and the V and J calls and clone size come from that table. This table has roughly 160,000 clones, roughly nine tenths appearing once. This TCR was recovered from a man aged 18 to 29 with acute or convalescent COVID-19. The specimen sequenced was peripheral blood.

The CDR3, as DNA: TGTGCCAGCAAAAGGGCGGGCACTAGCTACGAGCAGTACTTC. This gives the protein CASKRAGTSYEQYF. V is TRBV6-5 and J is TRBJ2-7, with D possibly TRBD2 on 5 matching bases. Germline assignment: CDR1 MNHEY and CDR2 SVGAGI. The CDR3 covers 14 residues. The V end was cut by 7 bases, the J end by 3 bases, with 16 bases between.